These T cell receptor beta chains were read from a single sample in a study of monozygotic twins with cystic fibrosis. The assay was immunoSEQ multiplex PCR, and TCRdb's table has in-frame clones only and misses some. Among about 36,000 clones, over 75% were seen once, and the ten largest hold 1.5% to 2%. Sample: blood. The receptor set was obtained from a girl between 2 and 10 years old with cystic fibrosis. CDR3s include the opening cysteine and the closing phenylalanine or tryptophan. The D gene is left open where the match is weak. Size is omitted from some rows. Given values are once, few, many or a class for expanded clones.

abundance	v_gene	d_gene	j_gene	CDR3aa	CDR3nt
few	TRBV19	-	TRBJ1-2	CASSHSGAGHYGYTF	TGTGCCAGTAGCCACTCAGGGGCTGGCCATTATGGCTACACCTTC
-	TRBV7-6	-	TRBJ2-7	CAMHTGIEQYF	TGTGCCATGCATACGGGTATCGAGCAGTACTTC
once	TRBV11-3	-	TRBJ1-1	CASSLGVDSNTEAFF	TGTGCCAGCAGCTTAGGGGTAGACTCGAACACTGAAGCTTTCTTT
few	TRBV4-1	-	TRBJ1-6	CASSQSENSPLHF	TGCGCCAGCAGCCAATCGGAAAATTCACCCCTCCACTTT
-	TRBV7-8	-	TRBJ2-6	CASSLRRPQPGRFSGANVLTF	TGTGCCAGCAGCTTAAGGCGACCTCAACCGGGAAGATTCTCTGGGGCCAACGTCCTGACTTTC
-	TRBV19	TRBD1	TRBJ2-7	CASSPGTGEYYEQYF	TGTGCCAGTAGCCCAGGGACAGGGGAATACTACGAGCAGTACTTC
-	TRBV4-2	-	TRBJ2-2	CASSQGRTDNTGELFF	TGTGCCAGCAGCCAAGGGCGGACAGATAACACCGGGGAGCTGTTTTTT
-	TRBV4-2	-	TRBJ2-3	CASSQDPADTQYF	TGTGCCAGCAGCCAAGATCCCGCAGATACGCAGTATTTT
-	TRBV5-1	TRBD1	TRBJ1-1	CASSLITGAGTEAFF	TGCGCCAGCAGCTTGATTACAGGGGCGGGCACTGAAGCTTTCTTT
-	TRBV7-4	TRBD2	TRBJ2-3	CASSFPGGGLDTQYF	TGTGCCAGCAGCTTTCCGGGGGGTGGTTTAGATACGCAGTATTTT
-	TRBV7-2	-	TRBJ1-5	CASSLSGTSSVYSNQPQHF	TGTGCCAGCAGCTTAAGTGGGACATCCAGCGTATATAGCAATCAGCCCCAGCATTTT
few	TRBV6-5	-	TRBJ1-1	CASSYSYRGANTEAFF	TGTGCCAGCAGTTACTCGTATCGGGGGGCGAACACTGAAGCTTTCTTT
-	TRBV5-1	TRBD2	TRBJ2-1	CASSTRILRGENNEQFF	TGCGCCAGCAGCACACGCATCTTGCGGGGGGAAAACAATGAGCAGTTCTTC
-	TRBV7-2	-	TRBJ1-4	CASSLFSREKLFF	TGTGCCAGCAGCTTATTTTCCAGGGAAAAACTGTTTTTT
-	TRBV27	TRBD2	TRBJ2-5	CASSPGLASWWETQYF	TGTGCCAGCAGCCCGGGACTAGCGAGCTGGTGGGAGACCCAGTACTTC
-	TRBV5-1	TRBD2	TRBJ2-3	CASRLAGGPDTQYF	TGCGCCAGCAGACTAGCGGGGGGGCCGGATACGCAGTATTTT
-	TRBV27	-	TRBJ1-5	CASSLLGGALGSNQPQHF	TGTGCCAGCAGTTTATTAGGGGGGGCTCTGGGTAGCAATCAGCCCCAGCATTTT
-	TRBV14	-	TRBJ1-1	CASSQDWYTEAFF	TGTGCCAGCAGCCAAGATTGGTATACTGAAGCTTTCTTT
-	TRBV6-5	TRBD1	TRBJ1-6	CASSPPQGPGSPLHF	TGTGCCAGCAGCCCCCCACAGGGGCCGGGTTCACCCCTCCACTTT
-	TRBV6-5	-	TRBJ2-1	CASSYIQGLNEQFF	TGTGCCAGCAGTTACATCCAGGGGCTCAATGAGCAGTTCTTC
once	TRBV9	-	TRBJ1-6	CASSFSQGLDSPLHF	TGTGCCAGCAGCTTTTCCCAGGGGTTGGATTCACCCCTCCACTTT
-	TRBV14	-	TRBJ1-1	CASSQASTVEAFF	TGTGCCAGCAGCCAAGCTTCGACGGTTGAAGCTTTCTTT
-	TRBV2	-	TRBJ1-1	CASSEVSGFGEAFF	TGTGCCAGCAGTGAAGTTTCTGGGTTCGGTGAAGCTTTCTTT
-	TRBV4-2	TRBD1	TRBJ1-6	CASSQGGQANSPLHF	TGTGCCAGCAGCCAAGGGGGACAGGCTAATTCACCCCTCCACTTT
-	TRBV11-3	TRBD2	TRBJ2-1	CASSLIGTNRLNEQFF	TGTGCCAGCAGTTTGATCGGGACTAACAGGCTCAATGAGCAGTTCTTC
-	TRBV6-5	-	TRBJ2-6	CASSYRGSGANVLTF	TGTGCCAGCAGTTACAGGGGATCTGGGGCCAACGTCCTGACTTTC
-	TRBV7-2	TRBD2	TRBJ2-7	CASSLVTSGESYEQYF	TGTGCCAGCAGCTTAGTGACTAGCGGGGAATCCTACGAGCAGTACTTC
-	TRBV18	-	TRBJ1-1	CASSVTTRNTEAFF	TGTGCCAGCTCAGTCACTACTAGGAACACTGAAGCTTTCTTT
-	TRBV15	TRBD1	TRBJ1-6	CATSRKRDRRVAGSPLHF	TGTGCCACCAGCAGAAAGAGGGACAGGAGGGTCGCGGGGTCACCCCTCCACTTT
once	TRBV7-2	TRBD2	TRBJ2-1	CASSPTQGLVGEQFF	TGTGCCAGCAGCCCCACCCAGGGACTAGTAGGGGAGCAGTTCTTC
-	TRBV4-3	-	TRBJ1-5	CASSQETGLGNQPQHF	TGCGCCAGCAGCCAAGAAACAGGGTTGGGCAATCAGCCCCAGCATTTT
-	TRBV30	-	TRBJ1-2	CAWSARQKNYGYTF	TGTGCCTGGAGCGCTCGACAAAAAAACTATGGCTACACCTTC